One sample yielded the 22 T cell receptor beta chains listed below, sequenced in a study of blood T cell repertoires in COVID-19. The repertoire was sequenced with immunoSEQ multiplex PCR; TCRdb's copy has only in-frame clones and lacks some. The sample shows around 170,000 clones, around three quarters of them seen only once. Sample: peripheral blood. The receptors shown here come from a man in his 70s with active or convalescent COVID-19.

The table lists this clone with many counts. The CDR3 DNA reads as TGCGCCAGCAGTGATGCTAGCGGGAGGGCCGGGAGTTACGAGCAGTACTTC. It translates to CASSDASGRAGSYEQYF. The chain is built from TRBV10-1 and TRBJ2-7; the match to TRBD2 covers 12 bases. This CDR3 spans 17 amino acids. Germline CDR1 is WNHNN and CDR2 is SYGVQD (reference sequence). J gave up 4 bases and V 3 bases, and 10 bases lay outside the gene matches.

This clone was counted at least ten times. CDR3 bases: TGTGCCAGCAGTGAAAGGACTGTCGGGGAGCTGTTTTTT. This encodes CASSERTVGELFF. The chain combines TRBV6-1 with TRBJ2-2; D is perhaps TRBD2 (5 bases). Germline CDR1 reads MNHNS; CDR2 reads SASEGT. The CDR3 has 13 amino acids. Trimming took 2 bases from V and 7 from J, leaving 8 bases between them.

The chain recombines TRBV3-1 (or the pseudogene TRBV3-2) with TRBJ1-5; TRBD1 matches at 8 bases. Trimming at V came to 6 bases and at J to 6 bases, leaving 4 bases not matched to a gene. The germline V gene has CDR1 LGHDT and CDR2 YNNKEL (reference sequence). CDR3 length equals 13 residues. CDR3 coding DNA: TGTGCCAGCAGACAGGGGGAGGGTCAGCCCCAGCATTTT. It is translated as CASRQGEGQPQHF.

This chain connects TRBV29-1 to TRBJ2-5; 15 nucleotides match TRBD2. CDR1 is SQVTM, CDR2 ANQGSEA, per germline. Germline trimming cut 6 bases from V and 5 bases from J; bases unmatched to any gene: 13. The CDR3 is made up of 17 amino acids. The CDR3 here is CSVAKGLAGGLGETQYF. DNA of the CDR3: TGCAGCGTGGCGAAGGGACTAGCGGGGGGACTCGGGGAGACCCAGTACTTC.

The chain joins TRBV14 to TRBJ1-1, with a possible D match to TRBD1 (5 bases). The germline V gene encodes CDR1 SGHDN and CDR2 FVKESK. This CDR3 has 15 residues. Trimming removed 4 bases from V and 5 bases from J, with 17 bases in between. CDR3 nucleotides: TGTGCCAGCAGCCCGATCGGAGGGGTAGGAACTGAAGCTTTCTTT. Encoded protein: CASSPIGGVGTEAFF.

The chain is built from TRBV24-1 and TRBJ2-7, with TRBD2 matching over 7 bases. CDR1 is KGHDR, CDR2 SFDVKD, per germline. With 5 bases clipped from V and 3 bases from J, the junction kept 9 bases outside the gene matches. CDR3 length: 15 amino acids. The CDR3 nucleotides are TGTGCCACCAGTGGGGGGGGGACCTGGTGCTACGAGCAGTACTTC. It yields the protein CATSGGGTWCYEQYF.

This chain links TRBV2 with TRBJ1-2, with TRBD1 identical over 7 bases. This CDR3 is built from 13 residues. Trimming took 5 bases from V and 7 from J; bases not matched to a gene: 7. Germline CDR1 reads SNHLY; CDR2 reads FYNNEI. The CDR3 DNA is TGTGCCAGCAGTATACAGGGGATTGGTGGCTACACCTTC. Protein product: CASSIQGIGGYTF.

This chain links TRBV30 with TRBJ2-2; 10 positions agree with TRBD2. Per the germline V gene, CDR1 is GTSNPN and CDR2 is SVGIG (reference sequence). Trimming cost V 1 base and J 6 bases; bases outside gene matches: 5. The CDR3 sequence is 15 residues long. The CDR3 loop is CAWSGSSGGPGELFF. The CDR3 nucleotides read TGTGCCTGGAGTGGGTCTAGCGGGGGTCCCGGGGAGCTGTTTTTT.

The chain links TRBV18 to TRBJ2-1, with TRBD2 matching 9 bases. Per germline, CDR1 KGHSH and CDR2 LQKENI. V shed 3 bases and J 5 bases; nucleotides not matched to a gene: 8. The CDR3 consists of 16 residues. CDR3 nucleotides: TGTGCCAGCTCACCCCTGACTAGCGGAAACAACAATGAGCAGTTCTTC. It translates to CASSPLTSGNNNEQFF.

The chain combines TRBV7-2 with TRBJ2-5, with 8 positions matching TRBD2. V was clipped by 5 bases and J by 4 bases; unmatched bases: 6. Germline values: CDR1 SGHTA, CDR2 FQGNSA. CDR3 length: 14 residues. The DNA for the CDR3 is TGTGCCAGCAGCGCCGGGGGGGGGTCAGAGACCCAGTACTTC. This sequence encodes CASSAGGGSETQYF.

The chain is built from TRBV10-2 and TRBJ1-5; D might be TRBD1 (5 bases). The CDR3 covers 13 residues. V lost 2 bases, J lost 4 bases, and 6 bases lay in between. The germline V gene encodes CDR1 WSHSY and CDR2 SAAADI. The CDR3 bases are TGCGCCAGCAGTGAGGGGGCGAATCAGCCCCAGCATTTT. It is translated as CASSEGANQPQHF.

The gene calls are TRBV10-3 and TRBJ1-1, with a weak D call TRBD1 (6 bases). CDR1 and CDR2 (germline): ENHRY, SYGVKD. The V end was cut by 1 base, the J end by 1 base, with 13 bases between. This CDR3 has 16 amino acids. The CDR3 sequence: CAISEFGGHQNTEAFF. DNA for the CDR3: TGTGCCATCAGTGAGTTTGGGGGACACCAGAACACTGAAGCTTTCTTT.

The chain links TRBV2 to TRBJ1-5; 9 bases match TRBD1. Germline CDR1 and CDR2: SNHLY and FYNNEI. The CDR3 consists of 14 residues. V shed 5 bases and J 7 bases; nucleotides not matched to a gene: 6. The CDR3 is CASSLQGAGQPQHF. As DNA, the CDR3 is TGTGCCAGCAGTTTACAGGGGGCTGGGCAGCCCCAGCATTTT.

The chain uses TRBV29-1 and TRBJ2-5, with 7 bases lining up with TRBD1. Looked up from germline, CDR1 is SQVTM and CDR2 is ANQGSEA. V was pared by 7 bases and J by 0 bases, with 2 bases of the junction left unmatched. This CDR3 has 12 amino acids. The CDR3 protein is CSAGQDQETQYF. The CDR3 DNA sequence: TGCAGCGCCGGACAGGACCAAGAGACCCAGTACTTC.

The rearrangement uses TRBV10-1 and TRBJ1-4; 7 positions agree with TRBD1. Germline CDR1 WNHNN, CDR2 SYGVQD (reference sequence). This CDR3 has 14 amino acids. Trimming at V came to 4 bases and at J to 7 bases, leaving 6 bases not matched to a gene. The CDR3 DNA reads TGCGCCAGCAGTGGATACAGGGGATCTGAAAAACTGTTTTTT. Translated, it gives CASSGYRGSEKLFF.

This clone was counted only a few times. The chain couples TRBV7-9 to TRBJ2-1; TRBD2 matches 8 bases. The CDR3 has 16 residues. Germline lookup yields CDR1 SEHNR and CDR2 FQNEAQ (reference sequence). Trimming took 5 bases from V and 7 from J; bases not matched to a gene: 13. The CDR3 loop is CASSRISGNTWNEQFF. The CDR3 DNA reads TGTGCCAGCAGCCGAATTAGCGGGAATACTTGGAATGAGCAGTTCTTC.

This chain joins TRBV6-5 and TRBJ2-1; 13 positions match TRBD2. Trimming at V came to 6 bases and at J to 13 bases, leaving 3 bases not matched to a gene. In germline, CDR1 is MNHEY, CDR2 SVGAGI. CDR3 size: 12 residues. The DNA for the CDR3 is TGTGCCAGCAGGACTAGCGGGGGGTCTCAGTTCTTC. As protein: CASRTSGGSQFF.

The rearrangement links TRBV5-6 to TRBJ1-2; TRBD1 aligns across 7 bases. J gave up 2 bases and V 4 bases, and 8 bases lay outside the gene matches. The CDR3 totals 15 residues. In germline, CDR1 is SGHDT, CDR2 YYEEEE. The CDR3 nucleotides are TGTGCCAGCAGCCCGATCGGAGGGGGCAACTATGGCTACACCTTC. Residues: CASSPIGGGNYGYTF.

The chain is built from TRBV5-5 and TRBJ2-7; D might be TRBD1 (6 bases). Trimming removed 4 bases from V and 1 base from J, with 15 bases in between. CDR1 and CDR2 from the germline V gene are SGHKS and YYEKEE (reference sequence). This CDR3 has 15 residues. The chain's CDR3 is CASSPGHGFSYEQYF. The CDR3 nucleotides are TGTGCCAGCAGCCCGGGACACGGATTTTCCTACGAGCAGTACTTC.

This clone has more than one count but fewer than ten. This chain links TRBV18 with TRBJ1-1; 10 positions agree with TRBD1. Losses at the gene ends were 3 bases for V and 4 bases for J; bases not matched to a gene: 8. The germline CDR1 and CDR2 sequences are KGHSH and LQKENI. This CDR3 region has 16 residues. The CDR3 sequence is CASSPRQGASFTEAFF. CDR3 DNA sequence: TGTGCCAGCTCACCTCGACAGGGGGCCTCCTTCACTGAAGCTTTCTTT.

A remark on this clone: Different DNA sequences within this sample yield the same CDR3. The rearrangement joins TRBV12-3 or TRBV12-4 to TRBJ1-2; TRBD1 is a possible D gene (5 bases). With 3 bases removed from V and 5 bases from J, the gap between germline ends came to 7 bases. There are 12 residues in the CDR3. The CDR3 bases are TGTGCCAGCAGTTTCCCAGGGTATGGCTACACCTTC. Translation: CASSFPGYGYTF.

V and J are TRBV7-2 and TRBJ1-1; D may be TRBD1 (5 bases). The germline V and J ends were trimmed by 3 bases and 9 bases, with 11 bases remaining between them. Germline V lookup: CDR1 SGHTA, CDR2 FQGNSA. CDR3 length equals 12 residues. The CDR3 loop is CASSFEGVKAFF. The CDR3 nucleotides are TGTGCCAGCAGCTTCGAAGGGGTAAAAGCTTTCTTT.